Listed below are T cell receptor beta chains from one sample, sequenced in a study of T cells in Graves' hyperthyroidism and ophthalmopathy. TCRdb reanalysed the multiplex PCR reads using MiXCR and keeps one entry per CDR3 protein. This table holds 500,000 or so distinct CDR3 sequences, around 16% found once. The sequenced material came from blood. All receptors derive from a woman under 40 with Graves' ophthalmopathy. Both conserved end residues are part of each CDR3. The D gene is left open where the match is weak. The size entry is marked missing in some rows and otherwise reads once, few, many or a size class.

v_call	clone_size	j_call	d_call	cdr3_length	cdr3_nt	cdr3_aa
TRBV7-3	many	TRBJ2-7	NA	15	TGTGCCAGAGCTCACCCTAGTCGCTCCCCTTACGAGCAGTACTTC	CARAHPSRSPYEQYF
TRBV30	many	TRBJ2-5	NA	15	TGTGCCTGGAGTGTTGGGGCGGGACGAGAAGAGACCCAGTACTTC	CAWSVGAGREETQYF
TRBV6-1	few	TRBJ2-7	TRBD2	14	TGTGCCAGCAACAAAGGGAGGGTGGAGGTCGAGCAGTACTTC	CASNKGRVEVEQYF
TRBV29-1	few	TRBJ2-3	TRBD1	17	TGCAGCGTTGAAGGGGACAGATCCGGGACGTTCACAGATACGCAGTATTTT	CSVEGDRSGTFTDTQYF
TRBV30	many	TRBJ2-7	NA	13	TGTGCCTGGAGTGTAGATGTTGCCGGCGAGCAGTACTTC	CAWSVDVAGEQYF
TRBV20-1	few	TRBJ1-2	NA	11	TGCAGTGCTTGGGACGTATATGGCTACACCTTC	CSAWDVYGYTF
TRBV28	once	TRBJ2-3	TRBD1	15	TGTGCCAGCGGAGGAGGGGACAGGGGGACAGATACGCAGTATTTT	CASGGGDRGTDTQYF
TRBV20-1	few	TRBJ1-1	NA	14	TGCAGTGCTAGAAAAAGGGGGGCCCACACTGAAGCTTTCTTT	CSARKRGAHTEAFF
TRBV28	many	TRBJ1-1	TRBD1	17	TGTGCCAGCAGCTTTTTGGGGGACAGGGGGTCGAACACTGAAGCTTTCTTT	CASSFLGDRGSNTEAFF
TRBV5-1	NA	TRBJ2-7	TRBD1	16	TGCGCCAGCAGCTTGTCTGGCGGGACAGGGACCTACGAGCAGTACTTC	CASSLSGGTGTYEQYF
TRBV20-1	many	TRBJ2-1	TRBD1	15	TGCAGTGCCGTAATACAGGGGGCGCGAAGAAATGAGCAGTTCTTC	CSAVIQGARRNEQFF
TRBV11-2	NA	TRBJ1-3	NA	11	TGTGCCAGCAGCCCGAGAAACACCATATATTTT	CASSPRNTIYF
TRBV3-1	many	TRBJ2-1	TRBD1	14	TGTGCCAGCAGCCCGGGACAGGGGTTCAATGAGCAGTTCTTC	CASSPGQGFNEQFF
TRBV28	many	TRBJ2-7	NA	12	TGTGCCAGCAGTGCCGACGGCTACGAGCAGTACTTC	CASSADGYEQYF
TRBV18	NA	TRBJ2-7	TRBD1	14	TGTGCCGGCTCACCCGGGACAGGGATGGGCGAGCAGTACTTC	CAGSPGTGMGEQYF
TRBV28	many	TRBJ2-2	NA	10	TGTGCCACGTCCACCGGGGAGCTGTTTTTT	CATSTGELFF
TRBV13	NA	TRBJ1-1	NA	14	TGTGCCAGCAGCCCCGTGGACAGAGGGACTGAAGCTTTCTTT	CASSPVDRGTEAFF
TRBV28	NA	TRBJ1-5	NA	14	TGTGCCAGCAGTTTAGTAGATAGCAATCAGCCCCAGCATTTT	CASSLVDSNQPQHF
TRBV5-1	few	TRBJ2-5	TRBD1	15	TGCGCCAGCAGCACAGCCAGGGGGTTGAAAGAGACCCAGTACTTC	CASSTARGLKETQYF
TRBV7-8	many	TRBJ2-5	NA	13	TGTGCCAGCAGCCGACCCCCAGAAGAGACCCAGTACTTC	CASSRPPEETQYF
TRBV12-3/TRBV12-4	NA	TRBJ2-7	TRBD2	14	TGTGCCAGCAGTTTATCGGGGGAGGGGTACGAGCAGTACTTC	CASSLSGEGYEQYF
TRBV6-1	NA	TRBJ1-6	NA	15	TGTGCCAGCAGTGAAGCGGGCAGCTATAATTCACCCCTCCACTTT	CASSEAGSYNSPLHF
TRBV6-1	few	TRBJ2-5	NA	13	TGTGCCAGCAGTGACGGATTTATAGAGACCCAGTACTTC	CASSDGFIETQYF
TRBV7-8	many	TRBJ2-1	TRBD2	18	TGTGCCAGCAGCTTTCGCCGAGTTGCTAGCGGGACCTACAATGAGCAGTTCTTC	CASSFRRVASGTYNEQFF
TRBV28	few	TRBJ1-4	TRBD1	15	TGTGCCAGCAGTGCCATCAGGGGGCGCCGGGAAAAACTGTTTTTT	CASSAIRGRREKLFF
TRBV19	NA	TRBJ2-1	NA	16	TGTGCCAGTAGCCCCAATGGTGGTGGGCCCTACAATGAGCAGTTCTTC	CASSPNGGGPYNEQFF
TRBV2	NA	TRBJ2-3	NA	16	TGTGCCAGCAGTCTAACGGGACTTCCTAGCACAGATACGCAGTATTTT	CASSLTGLPSTDTQYF
TRBV30	NA	TRBJ2-2	NA	17	TGTGCCTGGAGTGGTGGCAACGGGTGGGGCGCGGGCGGGGAGCTGTTTTTT	CAWSGGNGWGAGGELFF